The T cell receptor (beta chain) described here comes from a study of TIL therapy for anti-PD-1-resistant metastatic lung cancer. For the study at large: Patients had a median age of around 56 years (range about 35-75).

The immunoSEQ assay was v3. Generated by immunoSEQ multiplex PCR, the TCRdb table keeps only in-frame clones and is missing some. The data show approximately 45,000 clones, with 79% seen just once and roughly 16% held by the top ten. The germline V and J ends were trimmed by 2 bases and 8 bases, with 12 bases remaining between them. This CDR3 is built from 13 residues. The germline V gene has CDR1 KGHSY and CDR2 FQNENV. Concerning this clone: What it binds is unknown.

Time point in this sample: pre-treatment sample, taken before nivolumab and TIL therapy. Patients were adults with stage 4 NSCLC. Points from the study as a whole: Patients were highly selected, enriched for treatment-naive, never-smoker and oncogene-addicted cases.

The clonotype comes from a man aged 65 to 79 with non-small cell lung cancer. The input for sequencing was blood, taken at baseline. The J gene is TRBJ1-2, the V gene TRBV16; no reliable D call. CDR3 residues: CASSQRRESGYTF. The CDR3 nucleotides read TGTGCCAGCAGCCAACGACGGGAGTCGGGCTACACCTTC.